This TCR beta chain was identified in a study of T cell responses to AZD1222 COVID-19 vaccine. Study results and limitations: Among the donors, most were white British and more were female, and clonal diversity was possibly underestimated. Once two AZD1222 doses were given, Spike-specific TCR breadth and depth went up. The span of vaccine-associated CD4 TCRs extended across spike, with dominance at 160-218 and 743-854.

Germline CDR1 reads GTSNPN; CDR2 reads SVGIG (reference sequence). The CDR3 sequence is 13 residues long. V was clipped by 3 bases and J by 0 bases, with 9 bases between them. Sequenced by immunoSEQ multiplex PCR; TCRdb stores in-frame clones only, minus some. The data hold 150,000 to 200,000 clones, with roughly 94% observed a single time. As for this clone: Its antigen is currently unknown.

The J gene is TRBJ2-7, the V gene TRBV30; D is unresolved. This clonotype was obtained from an adult who received the AZD1222 COVID-19 vaccine. The source material was peripheral blood, sampled 28 days after the second AZD1222 dose. CDR3 region: CAWSQYASYEQYF. The CDR3 DNA reads as TGTGCCTGGAGCCAGTATGCCTCCTACGAGCAGTACTTC.